This entry concerns a single T cell receptor beta chain. TCRdb's copy holds only in-frame clones and misses some; the assay was immunoSEQ multiplex PCR. The sample carries over a million clones, 95% to 97% recorded once. This entry comes from a study of shared clonotypes between healthy human individuals. This CDR3 contains 17 residues. Germline-derived CDR1 and CDR2 are SGHRS and YFSETQ. J gave up 3 bases and V 3 bases, and 13 bases lay outside the gene matches. This rearrangement joins TRBV5-1 to TRBJ1-1; TRBD1 matches 8 bases. This TCR was sampled from a man under 40 in good health. The sequencing sample was made of naive CD4+ T cells sorted from blood. Indicated subset: CD45RA+ positively selected. The CDR3 is CASSSGLAPTGDTEAFF. CDR3 DNA: TGCGCCAGCAGCTCTGGACTTGCTCCGACAGGGGACACTGAAGCTTTCTTT.